Here is one TCR beta chain with its context. Its antigen is currently unknown. A read error may produce the germline difference seen at one junction end. TCRdb passed the 5' RACE reads through MiXCR, listing each CDR3 protein once. The sample includes 60,000 to 85,000 distinct CDR3 sequences, approximately 5% of them seen just once. These data come from a study of neurological immune-mediated disorders. Study-level results: HTLV-1-associated myelopathy ranked highest for TCR clonal expansion and multiple sclerosis lowest, beneath healthy controls. A possible signature was seen in one related-CDR3 cluster, into which phylogenetic grouping placed the repertoires of 18 of 34 multiple sclerosis patients.

Looked up from germline, CDR1 is SGDLS and CDR2 is YYNGEE. CDR3 length: 15 residues. Sequences were obtained from PBMCs. This rearrangement joins TRBV9 to TRBJ2-5, with D perhaps TRBD1 or TRBD2 (5 bases each). This TCR derives from a young woman with multiple sclerosis. The CDR3 region has the DNA TGTGCCATCAGCCTATGGGGTGGGGGTGCGGAGAACCAGTACTTC. Its translation is CAISLWGGGAENQYF.